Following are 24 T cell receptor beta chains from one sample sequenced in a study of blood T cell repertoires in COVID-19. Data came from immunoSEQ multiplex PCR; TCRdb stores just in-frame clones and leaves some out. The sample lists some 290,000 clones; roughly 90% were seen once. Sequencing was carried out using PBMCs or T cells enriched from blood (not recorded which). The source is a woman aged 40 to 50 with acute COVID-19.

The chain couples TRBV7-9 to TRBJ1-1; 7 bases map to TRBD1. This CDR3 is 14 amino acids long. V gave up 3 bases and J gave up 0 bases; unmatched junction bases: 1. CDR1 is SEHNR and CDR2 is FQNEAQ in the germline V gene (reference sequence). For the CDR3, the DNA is TGTGCCAGCAGCTTGCAGGGGGTGAACACTGAAGCTTTCTTT. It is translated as CASSLQGVNTEAFF. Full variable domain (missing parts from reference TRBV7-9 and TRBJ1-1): DTGVSQNPRHKITKRGQNVTFRCDPISEHNRLYWYRQTLGQGPEFLTYFQNEAQLEKSRLLSDRFSAERPKGSFSTLEIQRTEQGDSAMYLCASSLQGVNTEAFFGQGTRLTVV.

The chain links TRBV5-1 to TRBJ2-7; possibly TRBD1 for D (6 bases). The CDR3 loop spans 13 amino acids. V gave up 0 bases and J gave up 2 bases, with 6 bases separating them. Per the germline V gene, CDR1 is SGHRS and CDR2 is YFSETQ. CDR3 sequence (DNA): TGCGCCAGCAGCTTGGGGGACACCTACGAGCAGTACTTC. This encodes CASSLGDTYEQYF.

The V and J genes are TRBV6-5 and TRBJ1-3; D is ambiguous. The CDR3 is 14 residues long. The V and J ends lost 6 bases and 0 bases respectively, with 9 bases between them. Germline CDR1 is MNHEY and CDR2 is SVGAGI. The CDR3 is CASRKMSSGNTIYF. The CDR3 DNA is TGTGCCAGCAGAAAAATGAGCTCTGGAAACACCATATATTTT.

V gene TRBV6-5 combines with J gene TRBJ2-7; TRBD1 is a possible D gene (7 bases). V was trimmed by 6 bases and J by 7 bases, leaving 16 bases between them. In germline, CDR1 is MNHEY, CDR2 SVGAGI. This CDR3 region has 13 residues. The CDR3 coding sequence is TGTGCCAGCAGCCAGGGGGGCCAATTGGAGCAGTACTTC. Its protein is CASSQGGQLEQYF.

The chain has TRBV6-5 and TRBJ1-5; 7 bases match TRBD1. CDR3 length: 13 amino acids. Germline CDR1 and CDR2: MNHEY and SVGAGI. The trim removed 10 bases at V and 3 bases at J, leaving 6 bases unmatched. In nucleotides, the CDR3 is TGTGCCACCCGGGACAGACCCAATCAGCCCCAGCATTTT. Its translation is CATRDRPNQPQHF.

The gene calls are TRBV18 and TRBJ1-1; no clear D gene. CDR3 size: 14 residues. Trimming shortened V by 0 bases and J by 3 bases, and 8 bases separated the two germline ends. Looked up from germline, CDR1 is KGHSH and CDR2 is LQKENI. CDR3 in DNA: TGTGCCAGCTCACCACCCGGGTATGACACTGAAGCTTTCTTT. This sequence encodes CASSPPGYDTEAFF.

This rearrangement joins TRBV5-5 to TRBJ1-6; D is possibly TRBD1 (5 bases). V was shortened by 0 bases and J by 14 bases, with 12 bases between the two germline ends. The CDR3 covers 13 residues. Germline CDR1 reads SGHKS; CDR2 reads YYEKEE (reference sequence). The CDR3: CASSLVEGSSLHF. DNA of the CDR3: TGTGCCAGCAGCTTGGTGGAGGGGTCCTCCCTCCACTTT.

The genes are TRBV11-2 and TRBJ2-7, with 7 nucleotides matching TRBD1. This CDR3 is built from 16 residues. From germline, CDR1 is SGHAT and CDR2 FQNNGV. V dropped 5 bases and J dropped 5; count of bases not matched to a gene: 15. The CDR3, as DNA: TGTGCCAGCAGCCTTGGACAGGCCGTTAAACGGGACGAGCAGTACTTC. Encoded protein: CASSLGQAVKRDEQYF.

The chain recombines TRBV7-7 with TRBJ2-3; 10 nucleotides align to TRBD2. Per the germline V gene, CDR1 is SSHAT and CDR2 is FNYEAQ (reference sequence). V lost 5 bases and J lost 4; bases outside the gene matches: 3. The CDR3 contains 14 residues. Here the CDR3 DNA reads TGTGCCAGCAGCCGAAGCGGGGGGGCAGATACGCAGTATTTT. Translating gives CASSRSGGADTQYF.

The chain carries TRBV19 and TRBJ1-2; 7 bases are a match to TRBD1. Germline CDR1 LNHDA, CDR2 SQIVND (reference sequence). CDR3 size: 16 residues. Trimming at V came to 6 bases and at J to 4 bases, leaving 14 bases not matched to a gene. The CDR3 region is CASRRPRDRDFYGYTF. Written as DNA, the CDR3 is TGTGCCAGTAGAAGACCCCGGGACAGAGATTTCTATGGCTACACCTTC.

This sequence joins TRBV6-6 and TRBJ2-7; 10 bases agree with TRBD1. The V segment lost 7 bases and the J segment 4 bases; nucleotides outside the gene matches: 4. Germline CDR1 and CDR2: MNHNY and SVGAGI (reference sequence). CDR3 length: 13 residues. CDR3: CASTGDRGYEQYF. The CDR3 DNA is TGTGCCAGCACCGGGGACAGGGGATACGAGCAGTACTTC.

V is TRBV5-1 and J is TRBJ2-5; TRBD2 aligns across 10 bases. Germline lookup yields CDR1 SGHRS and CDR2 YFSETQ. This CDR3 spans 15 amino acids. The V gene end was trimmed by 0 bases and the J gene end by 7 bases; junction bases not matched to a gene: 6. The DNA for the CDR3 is TGCGCCAGCAGCTTGGAGCAGCGGGGGGGTAGGACCCAGTACTTC. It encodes CASSLEQRGGRTQYF.

The CDR3 DNA sequence: TGTGCCAGCAGTTACGGGGGGACTTATCCTACGCCACTCCACTTT. Translation: CASSYGGTYPTPLHF. The chain employs TRBV6-2 or TRBV6-3 and TRBJ1-6, with a weak D call TRBD1 (5 bases). V lost 2 bases and J 16 bases, leaving 21 bases between the germline ends. This CDR3 is built from 15 residues. Germline-derived CDR1 and CDR2 are MNHEY and SVGEGT.

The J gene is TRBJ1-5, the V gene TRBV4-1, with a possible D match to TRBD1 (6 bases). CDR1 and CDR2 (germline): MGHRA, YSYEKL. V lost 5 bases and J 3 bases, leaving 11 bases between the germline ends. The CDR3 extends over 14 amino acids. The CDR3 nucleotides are TGCGCCAGCAGCGTAACAGGGTACAATCAGCCCCAGCATTTT. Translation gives CASSVTGYNQPQHF.

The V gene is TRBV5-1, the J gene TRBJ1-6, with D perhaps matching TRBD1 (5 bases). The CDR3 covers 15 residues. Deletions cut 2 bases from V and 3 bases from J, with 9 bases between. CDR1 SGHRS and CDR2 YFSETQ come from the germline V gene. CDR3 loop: CASSFTGDYNSPLHF. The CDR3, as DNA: TGCGCCAGCAGCTTCACAGGAGACTATAATTCACCCCTCCACTTT.

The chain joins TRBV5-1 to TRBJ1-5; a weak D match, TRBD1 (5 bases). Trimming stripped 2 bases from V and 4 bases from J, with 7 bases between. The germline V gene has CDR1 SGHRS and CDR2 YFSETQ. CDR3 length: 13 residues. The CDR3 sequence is CASSFQGNQPQHF. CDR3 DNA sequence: TGCGCCAGCAGCTTCCAGGGTAATCAGCCCCAGCATTTT.

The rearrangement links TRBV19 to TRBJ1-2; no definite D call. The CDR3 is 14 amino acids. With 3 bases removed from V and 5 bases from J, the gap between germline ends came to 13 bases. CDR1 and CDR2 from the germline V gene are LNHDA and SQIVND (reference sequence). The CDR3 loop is CASSMAGDTYGYTF. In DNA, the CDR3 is TGTGCCAGTAGTATGGCGGGAGACACTTATGGCTACACCTTC.

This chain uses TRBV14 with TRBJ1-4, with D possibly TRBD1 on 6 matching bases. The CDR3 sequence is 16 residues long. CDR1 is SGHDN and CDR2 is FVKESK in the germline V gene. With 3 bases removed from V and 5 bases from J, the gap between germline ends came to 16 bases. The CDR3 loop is CASSQTGFEINEKLFF. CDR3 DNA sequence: TGTGCCAGCAGCCAGACAGGATTTGAGATAAATGAAAAACTGTTTTTT.

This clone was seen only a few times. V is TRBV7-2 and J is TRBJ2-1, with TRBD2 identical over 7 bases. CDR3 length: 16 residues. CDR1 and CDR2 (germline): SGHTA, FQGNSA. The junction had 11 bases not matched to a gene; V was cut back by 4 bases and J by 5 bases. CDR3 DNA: TGTGCCAGCAGCTCCCCTGGCGGGGGAATGAACAATGAGCAGTTCTTC. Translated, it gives CASSSPGGGMNNEQFF.

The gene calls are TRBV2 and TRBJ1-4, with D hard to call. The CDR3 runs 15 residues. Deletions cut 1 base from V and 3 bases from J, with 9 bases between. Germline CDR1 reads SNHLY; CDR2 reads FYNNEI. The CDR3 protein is CASSEDGQANEKLFF. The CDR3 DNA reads TGTGCCAGCAGTGAAGACGGTCAGGCTAATGAAAAACTGTTTTTT.

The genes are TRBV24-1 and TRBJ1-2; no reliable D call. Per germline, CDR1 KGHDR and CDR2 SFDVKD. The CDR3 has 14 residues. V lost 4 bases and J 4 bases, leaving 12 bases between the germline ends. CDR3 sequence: CATSDPGLTYGYTF. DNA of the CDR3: TGTGCCACCAGTGACCCCGGACTGACCTATGGCTACACCTTC.

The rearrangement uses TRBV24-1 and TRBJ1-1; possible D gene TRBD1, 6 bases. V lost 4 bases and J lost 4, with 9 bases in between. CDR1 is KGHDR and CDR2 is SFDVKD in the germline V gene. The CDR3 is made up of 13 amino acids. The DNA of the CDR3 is TGTGCCACCAGTGAGAGCAGGGGCACTGAAGCTTTCTTT. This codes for CATSESRGTEAFF.

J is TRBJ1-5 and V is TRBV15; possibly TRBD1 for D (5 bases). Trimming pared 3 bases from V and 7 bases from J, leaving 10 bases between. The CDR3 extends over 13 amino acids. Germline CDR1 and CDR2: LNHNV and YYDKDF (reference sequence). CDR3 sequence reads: CATSSARVQPQHF. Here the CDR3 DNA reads TGTGCCACCAGCAGTGCCAGGGTCCAGCCCCAGCATTTT.

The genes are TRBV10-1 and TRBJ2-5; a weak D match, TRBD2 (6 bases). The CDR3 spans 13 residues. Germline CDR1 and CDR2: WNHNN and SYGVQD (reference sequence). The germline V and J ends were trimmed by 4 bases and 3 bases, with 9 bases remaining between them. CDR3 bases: TGCGCCAGCAGTGTATTAGCGGAAGAGACCCAGTACTTC. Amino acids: CASSVLAEETQYF.